This paragraph covers one TCR beta chain sequence. The data were produced by immunoSEQ multiplex PCR, yet TCRdb's version contains in-frame clones alone and is incomplete. The sample holds about 10,000 clones, around 88% seen once. The data are from a study of T cell repertoires in MIS-A myocarditis. Trimming took off 0 bases at V and 2 bases at J, with 12 bases between the two ends. Germline CDR1 and CDR2: LGHDT and YNNKEL (reference sequence). The CDR3 runs 16 residues. Material for sequencing was thoracic lymph node tissue obtained at autopsy. V gene TRBV3-1 (or the pseudogene TRBV3-2) combines with J gene TRBJ2-3, with D perhaps TRBD2 (5 bases). This clonotype was obtained from a man aged 18 to 35 with fulminant myocarditis from multisystem inflammatory syndrome in adults (MIS-A) after COVID-19. The CDR3 bases are TGTGCCAGCAGCCAAGATAGGGCGGGCAACACAGATACGCAGTATTTT. This encodes CASSQDRAGNTDTQYF.